This TCR beta chain is drawn from a study of cytomegalovirus exposure and HLA in healthy donors. PCR was performed using 60 Vbeta and 13 Jbeta primers. Sequencing used immunoSEQ multiplex PCR; TCRdb keeps in-frame clones, though not all of them. This repertoire shows over 100,000 clones, around three quarters found once; its top ten account for around 0.9%. This clone was recorded only once. Its target is unknown. Germline V gene sequence: CDR1 SGHTS, CDR2 YDEGEE. This CDR3 comprises 13 residues. Trimming left V 2 bases short and J 4 bases short, with 9 bases between. Broader study findings: Across donors, presence/absence analyses took sequencing depth to be roughly uniform. Researchers reported in a later analysis that a missense DCLRE1C variant was tied to TCR beta V- and J-gene trimming.

This chain links TRBV5-8 with TRBJ1-1; D uncertain. The sequence was collected from a woman in her 30s in good health and CMV-seronegative. Sequenced sample: PBMCs. The CDR3 loop is CASSLRVVTEAFF. The CDR3, as DNA: TGTGCCAGCAGCTTACGGGTGGTCACTGAAGCTTTCTTT.